The entry that follows covers one T cell receptor beta chain sequence. Its antigen is unknown. Per-base qualities were not stored, and no clone one base away is much larger. This entry comes from a study of cytomegalovirus exposure and HLA in healthy donors (dated by TCRdb to the late 2010s). Background on the whole study: In an earlier analysis of 550 to 750 of the donors, 276 Gb of sequence data and approximately 100 million unique TCR beta sequences from about 179 million T cells were reported. Roughly 300 gigabases of sequencing data and approximately 85 million unique TCR sequences were included in an early release covering under 650 HLA-typed donors. Of the 300 to 500 genotyped donors, 65% to 90% were placed in the genetic ancestry cluster associated with self-reported Caucasian donors. The aim of the study was to test whether cataloging public T cell receptors could identify signatures of past pathogen exposure. The study profiled the T cell repertoires of 500 to 800 subjects by immunosequencing and related them to cytomegalovirus serostatus. Along with the roughly 670-subject first cohort, a separate validation cohort of more than 90 different subjects was used. To predict cytomegalovirus infection status, the study brought together high-throughput TCR immunosequencing, statistical association of individual TCRs with disease status, and machine learning. A later analysis re-analyzed previously published TCR beta repertoires from 660 or so donors and added high-resolution HLA genotyping to study TCR occurrence patterns. Rather than using new phenotypic data, the later analysis identified candidate immune exposures from TCR beta sequences and from how often those sequences occurred across donors. To decide whether each TCR beta V gene segment behaved as functional or pseudogenic, an earlier analysis of fewer than 750 of the donors relied on high-throughput TCR beta sequencing. Alongside the repertoire data, information on donor age, sex, ethnicity and CMV serostatus was compiled. A later genetic analysis used genome-wide SNP genotypes for about three fifths of the 666 donors, treating that subset as a discovery cohort. All discovery cohort repertoires had been generated on a single sequencing platform. Class I and class II HLA loci were covered by the typing at four-digit resolution. Typing coverage varied by locus: about 629-630 donors for A, B, C, DRB1 and DQB1; under 550 for DQA1; about 600 for DPA1; approximately 490 for DPB1. Because of strong linkage in the cohort, roughly 5 DR-DQ haplotypes were treated as single units for association and clustering. Across 300 to 500 genotyped donors of the cohort, an average of about 220,000 unique TCR beta nucleotide sequences per donor were sequenced, and roughly 17% of those sequences were non-productive. Study-wide conclusions, independent of this receptor: At a false discovery rate of 0.05, a later analysis linked 16,951 TCR beta sequences to specific HLA alleles. A cluster of highly shared sequence variants was judged likely to represent a technical artifact of the sequencing pipeline. Because counts were too low, about 18 rarely observed V segments, including chromosome 9 orphons, were excluded from the earlier analysis of around 640 of the donors. A total of fewer than 200 TCR beta chains were listed by the study as associated with cytomegalovirus. Roughly uniform sequencing depth across donors was assumed in presence/absence analyses, although this assumption may not hold. A few of the identified cytomegalovirus-associated TCR beta chains were confirmed in vitro to be specific for cytomegalovirus antigens. Most CMV-associated TCR beta chains appeared to be HLA-restricted in a later analysis, and the HLA associations seemed to be driven largely by CMV exposure. A further reported finding was that TCR beta sequences accurately predicted the HLA-A and HLA-B alleles for most subjects in the first cohort. In this cohort, only TCR beta chains were sequenced, and detectable features were limited by the absence of alpha or paired-chain data. The classifier was reported to diagnose cytomegalovirus status with high specificity and sensitivity in both the original cohort and the validation cohort. The 87-base-pair reads could not distinguish some IMGT-functional V segments, including TRBV6-2 and TRBV6-3, so those segments were excluded. In a later genetic analysis, fewer N-insertions in productive TCRs were reported among donors in an Asian-associated ancestry cluster than the 666-donor mean. Linkage disequilibrium might explain the correlated functional status among segregating V segments, but an unknown experimental factor could not be ruled out. The only immune exposure information available for the cohort was CMV serostatus. In a later analysis, several top co-occurrence clusters were reported to appear linked to parvovirus B19, influenza, CMV and Epstein-Barr virus. The authors suggested that the approach could potentially be generalized to other disease states and immunological phenotypes. Across donors, most TCR sequences were observed very rarely, whereas some public TCRs were present in many individuals. In a later analysis, the rate of TCR association differed among HLA loci, with DRB1 alleles having the most associated TCRs and HLA-C alleles having the fewest. Because HLA typing was missing for some donors at each locus, association tests included only the typed subset. Assigning TCR associations to individual alleles was difficult when HLA alleles, especially DR and DQ, strongly co-occurred. In a later analysis, HLA-associated TCR beta chains showed more clonal expansion and lower generation probabilities than non-associated chains that were equally common. V-gene and J-gene trimming of TCR beta chains was associated with a missense DCLRE1C variant in a later genetic analysis, and the association was replicated in an independent cohort. In an earlier analysis of around 600 of the donors, most TCR beta V segments were observed in productive rearrangements about 87% or about 30% of the time, broadly matching IMGT annotations.

The cohort comprised 666 healthy bone marrow donors. At the time of sampling, all cohort members were nominally healthy, though unrecorded immune exposures were likely present. The donor tested CMV seropositive, placing the donor among the 250 to 350 seropositive members of the cohort. A peripheral blood sample was provided by each donor, and peripheral blood mononuclear cells were used for TCR beta sequencing. Genomic DNA was extracted from the blood cell samples with the Qiagen DNeasy Blood Extraction Kit. The library was built by means of the immunoSEQ multiplex PCR assay. For the multiplex PCR, a mixture combining 60 forward primers for TCR Vbeta segments and 13 reverse primers for TCR Jbeta segments was used. A multiplex PCR assay on genomic DNA amplified the CDR3 region of rearranged TCR beta genes. Amplified TCR beta libraries were sequenced as 87-base-pair reads on the Illumina HiSeq System. Per the original workflow: A later analysis tallied 70 million to 100 million unique TCR beta chains across the 610 or so repertoires, and 10 million to 11 million of those chains were shared by two or more donors. To remove PCR and sequencing errors, raw reads were error-corrected and collapsed into unique sequences using a nearest-neighbor algorithm that merged closely related sequences. CDR3 sequences were aligned to IMGT reference sequences to assign V, D and J gene segments. For a sequence to be retained, a match of at least six nucleotides to both a V gene segment and a J gene segment was required. A rearrangement counted as productive if the CDR3 had no stop codons and remained in frame with V and J, and every other rearrangement counted as non-productive. Following IMGT convention, CDR3 was defined as the stretch from the second conserved V-encoded cysteine to the conserved J-encoded phenylalanine. The earlier analysis of some 550 of the donors excluded any sequence lacking an unambiguous match to a single V gene segment. In an earlier analysis of several hundred of the donors, V segments were called functional above 56.7% productive rearrangements and were called segregating when the between-donor standard deviation exceeded 5%. A statistical classification framework was built to diagnose cytomegalovirus status from the catalog of TCR beta chain sequences. In a later analysis, V and J genes were assigned by comparing TCR nucleotide sequences against IMGT/GENE-DB human TR gene sequences. Using the TCRdist pipeline, a later analysis assigned CDR3 sequences along with most-parsimonious VDJ recombination scenarios. A later analysis defined each TCR beta chain by its CDR3 amino acid sequence plus V-gene family, and excluded reads lacking a unique V-gene family. A later analysis removed nearly 600 highly shared, low-generation-probability nucleotide sequences to deal with suspected cross-contamination and a sequencing artifact. In a later analysis, a clonal expansion index for each public chain was calculated from normalized within-repertoire ranks of inferred template counts. A later analysis computed generation probabilities with a VDJ recombination model fitted to out-of-frame rearrangements, and checked the results against IGoR. A later analysis scored TCR-TCR, TCR-HLA and TCR-CMV co-occurrence with hypergeometric tests, applying a repertoire-size bias correction to TCR pairs. A later analysis estimated false discovery rates by permuting HLA or CMV assignments 20 times. In a later analysis, co-occurring TCRs were grouped with DBSCAN, and TCRdist sequence similarity was added when clustering was performed within HLA-allele-positive subsets. Co-occurrence clustering excluded repertoires with fewer than 30,000 or more than 120,000 public chains, plus five with anomalous nucleotide sharing. The table was pulled from immuneACCESS by TCRdb, which kept in-frame rearrangements only. Such tables lose some clones; where checked, under half of the loss comes from unresolved V genes, and the rest has no known cause. That table furnishes V, J and clone size, whereas the DNA furnished D and trimming. Here the sample has more than 95,000 clones; 73% occur a single time. The ten largest clones represent about 4.5% of the sample.

Relative to germline, V is 4 bases shorter and J is 7 bases shorter, with 16 bases between their ends. In the germline V gene, CDR1 corresponds to KGHSH and CDR2 to LQKENI. The CDR3 spans 15 residues, from the cysteine through the phenylalanine. The kept DNA is CDR3 alone, 45 bases in frame from the first base. Sequenced sample: PBMCs. The chain joins TRBV18 to TRBJ1-4; the D gene identity is not certain. The receptor's source is a man in his sixties in good health and CMV-seropositive. The CDR3 here reads CASSRVEADGEKLFF. The nucleotides read TGTGCCAGCTCACGGGTGGAGGCGGACGGTGAAAAACTGTTTTTT.